The source of this T cell receptor beta chain is a study of early T cells in non-severe SARS-CoV-2 infection. TCRdb re-called the 5' RACE reads through MiXCR, storing one row per CDR3 protein. The sample holds about 130,000 distinct CDR3 sequences, about 15% seen once. This CDR3 comprises 14 residues. Germline CDR1 reads SEHNR; CDR2 reads FQNEAQ (reference sequence). Deletions cut 2 bases from V and 7 bases from J, with 12 bases between. This TCR was recovered from an adult who was a healthcare worker with PCR-confirmed SARS-CoV-2 infection or an uninfected control (not recorded which). Specimen: whole blood. The chain has TRBV7-9 and TRBJ2-1; possible D gene TRBD2, 5 bases. CDR3 DNA sequence: TGTGCCAGCAGCTTAAGGTATAGGGAGAATGAGCAGTTCTTC. It encodes CASSLRYRENEQFF.